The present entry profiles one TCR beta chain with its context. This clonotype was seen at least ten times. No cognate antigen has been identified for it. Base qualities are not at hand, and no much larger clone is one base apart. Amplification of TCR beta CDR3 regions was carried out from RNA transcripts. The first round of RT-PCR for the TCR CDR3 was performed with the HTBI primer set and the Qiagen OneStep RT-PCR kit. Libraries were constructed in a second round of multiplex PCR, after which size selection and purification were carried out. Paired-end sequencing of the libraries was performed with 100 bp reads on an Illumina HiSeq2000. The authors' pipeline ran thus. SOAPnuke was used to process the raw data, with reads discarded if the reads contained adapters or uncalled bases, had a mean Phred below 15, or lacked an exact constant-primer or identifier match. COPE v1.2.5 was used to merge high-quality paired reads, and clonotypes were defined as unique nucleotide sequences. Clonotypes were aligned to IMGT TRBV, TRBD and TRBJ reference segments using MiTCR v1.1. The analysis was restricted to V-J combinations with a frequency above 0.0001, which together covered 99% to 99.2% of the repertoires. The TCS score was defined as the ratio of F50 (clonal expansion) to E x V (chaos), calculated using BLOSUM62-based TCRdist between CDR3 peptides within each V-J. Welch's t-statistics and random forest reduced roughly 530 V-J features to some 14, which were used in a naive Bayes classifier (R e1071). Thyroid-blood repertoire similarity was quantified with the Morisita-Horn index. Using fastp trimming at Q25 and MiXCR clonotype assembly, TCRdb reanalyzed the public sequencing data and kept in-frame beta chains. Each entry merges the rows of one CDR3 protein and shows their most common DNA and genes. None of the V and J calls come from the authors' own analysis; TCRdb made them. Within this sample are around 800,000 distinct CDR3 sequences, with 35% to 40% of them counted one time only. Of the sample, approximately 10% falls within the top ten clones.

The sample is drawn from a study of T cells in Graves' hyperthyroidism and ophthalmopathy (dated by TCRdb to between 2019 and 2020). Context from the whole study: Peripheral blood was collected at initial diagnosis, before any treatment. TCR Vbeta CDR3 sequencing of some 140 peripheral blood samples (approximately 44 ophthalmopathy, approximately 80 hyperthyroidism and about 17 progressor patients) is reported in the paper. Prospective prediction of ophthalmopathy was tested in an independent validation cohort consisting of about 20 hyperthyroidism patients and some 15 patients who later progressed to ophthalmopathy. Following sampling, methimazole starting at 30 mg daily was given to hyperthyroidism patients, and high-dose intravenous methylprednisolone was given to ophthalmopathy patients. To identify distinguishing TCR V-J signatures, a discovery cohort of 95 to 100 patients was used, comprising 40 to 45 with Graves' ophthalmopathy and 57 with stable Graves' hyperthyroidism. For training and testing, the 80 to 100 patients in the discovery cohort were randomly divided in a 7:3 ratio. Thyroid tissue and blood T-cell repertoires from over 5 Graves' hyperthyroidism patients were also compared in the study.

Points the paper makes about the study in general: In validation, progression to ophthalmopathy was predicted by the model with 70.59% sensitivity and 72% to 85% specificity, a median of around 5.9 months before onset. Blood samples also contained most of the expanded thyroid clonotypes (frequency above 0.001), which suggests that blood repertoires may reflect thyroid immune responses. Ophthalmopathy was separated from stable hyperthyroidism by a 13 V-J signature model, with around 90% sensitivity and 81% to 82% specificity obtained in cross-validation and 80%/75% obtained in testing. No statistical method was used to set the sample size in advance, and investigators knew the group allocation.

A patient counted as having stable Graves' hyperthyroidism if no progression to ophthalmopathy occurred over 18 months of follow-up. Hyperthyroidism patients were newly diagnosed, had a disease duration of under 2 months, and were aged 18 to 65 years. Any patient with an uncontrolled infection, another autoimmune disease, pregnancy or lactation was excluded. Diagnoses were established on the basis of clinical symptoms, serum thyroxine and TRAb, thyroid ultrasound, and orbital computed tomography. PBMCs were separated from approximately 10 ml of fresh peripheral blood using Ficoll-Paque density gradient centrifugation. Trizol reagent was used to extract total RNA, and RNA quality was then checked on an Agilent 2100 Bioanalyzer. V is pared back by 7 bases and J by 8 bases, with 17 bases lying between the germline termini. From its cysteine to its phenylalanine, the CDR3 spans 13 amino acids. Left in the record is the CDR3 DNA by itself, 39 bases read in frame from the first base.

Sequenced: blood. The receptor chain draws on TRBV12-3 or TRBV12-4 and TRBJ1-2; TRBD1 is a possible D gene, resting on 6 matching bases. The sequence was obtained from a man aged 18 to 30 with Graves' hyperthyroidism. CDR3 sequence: CASTHYRARGYTF. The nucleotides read TGTGCCAGCACTCACTACAGGGCTAGGGGCTACACCTTC.